This passage covers 30 T cell receptor beta chains from one sample sequenced in a study of vaccination and CD4 T cells after COVID-19 (dated by TCRdb to between 2020 and 2023). Antigens of these TCRs are unknown. The sample's treatment or condition label, decoded: approximately nine-day PBMC culture with coronavirus spike peptide pools or control peptides (ViraFEST assay). Library creation used PCR. TCRdb records Illumina iSeq 100 as the sequencer. DNA from cultured CD4+ T cells underwent TCR sequencing with the Oncomine TCR Beta short-read assay at the Johns Hopkins FTIC core. TCRdb reworked the public reads: Q25 trimming with fastp, MiXCR clone assembly, productive beta chains retained. Each CDR3 protein gets just one entry, which takes the most common genes and DNA from the rows behind it. This sample gives around 15,000 distinct CDR3 sequences in total; about 60% of them show up just once. The ten top clones hold about 10% of the sample.

Sequencing was performed on CD4+ T cells from blood, cultured in vitro. These receptors were obtained from a human donor who had recovered from COVID-19.

The chain joins TRBV7-3 to TRBJ2-1; maybe TRBD2 (7 bases). The CDR3 spans 17 residues. V lost 5 bases, J lost 10 bases, and 27 bases lay in between. CDR1 and CDR2 (germline): SGHTA, FQGTGA. CDR3 residues: CASSRIPISAGAEEQFF. CDR3 in DNA: TGTGCCAGCAGCCGAATTCCCATATCGGCGGGGGCAGAAGAGCAGTTCTTC.

The CDR3 protein is CASSVRTNTEAFF. The CDR3 DNA sequence: TGTGCCAGCAGCGTCCGAACGAACACTGAAGCTTTCTTT. J is TRBJ1-1 and V is TRBV9; D unclear. Germline values: CDR1 SGDLS, CDR2 YYNGEE. CDR3 length equals 13 residues. Trimming stripped 2 bases from V and 1 base from J, with 6 bases between.

This rearrangement joins TRBV20-1 to TRBJ2-5; TRBD1 matches at 10 bases. Germline CDR1 DFQATT, CDR2 SNEGSKA (reference sequence). The CDR3 sequence is 15 residues long. After removal of 2 bases from V and 4 bases from J, the junction contained 7 bases not matched to a gene. CDR3 residues: CSARSTRDRGETQYF. CDR3 bases: TGCAGTGCTAGATCTACCCGGGACAGGGGAGAGACCCAGTACTTC.

V and J are TRBV10-3 and TRBJ1-1; D is unresolved. The CDR3 is 13 amino acids. With 3 bases removed from V and 4 bases from J, the gap between germline ends came to 9 bases. Germline loops: CDR1 ENHRY, CDR2 SYGVKD. This chain's CDR3 is CAISDAVVTEAFF. CDR3 DNA sequence: TGTGCCATCAGTGATGCCGTAGTCACTGAAGCTTTCTTT.

The chain links TRBV20-1 to TRBJ1-2; D perhaps matches TRBD1 (5 bases). The germline V gene encodes CDR1 DFQATT and CDR2 SNEGSKA (reference sequence). The CDR3 runs 15 residues. V lost 6 bases and J lost 3, with 20 bases in between. CDR3 sequence reads: CSAPLDALGDYGYTF. CDR3 bases: TGCAGTGCGCCCCTGGACGCCCTGGGGGACTATGGCTACACCTTC.

The CDR3 bases are TGTGCCAGCAGTTCATGGTCTACAGGGGATAACACTGAAGCTTTCTTT. As protein: CASSSWSTGDNTEAFF. The J gene is TRBJ1-1, the V gene TRBV27; 7 bases agree with TRBD1. The CDR3 extends over 16 amino acids. CDR1 and CDR2 (germline): MNHEY, SMNVEV (reference sequence). V trimming: 4 bases; J trimming: 2 bases; junction bases outside the gene matches: 10.

This sequence joins TRBV3-1 and TRBJ2-5; 7 positions match TRBD2. CDR1 is LGHDT, CDR2 YNNKEL, per germline (reference sequence). The CDR3 extends over 13 amino acids. V gave up 4 bases and J gave up 2 bases; unmatched junction bases: 1. CDR3 DNA: TGTGCCAGCAGCCCGGGACTACAAGAGACCCAGTACTTC. This encodes CASSPGLQETQYF.

The chain combines TRBV7-9 with TRBJ1-6, with D hard to call. The V and J ends lost 1 base and 7 bases respectively, with 5 bases between them. The CDR3 covers 13 residues. The germline V gene has CDR1 SEHNR and CDR2 FQNEAQ (reference sequence). As DNA, the CDR3 is TGTGCCAGCAGCTTAGAGGGAAATTCACCCCTCCACTTT. Protein sequence: CASSLEGNSPLHF.

This chain links TRBV20-1 with TRBJ1-2; 8 nucleotides agree with TRBD1. With 5 bases clipped from V and 8 bases from J, the junction kept 10 bases outside the gene matches. The CDR3 is 13 residues long. From germline, CDR1 is DFQATT and CDR2 SNEGSKA (reference sequence). CDR3 DNA sequence: TGCAGTGCTTATGGACAGGGTTTAAGAGGCTACACCTTC. Its translation: CSAYGQGLRGYTF.

The genes are TRBV6-1 and TRBJ2-7; D remains unclear. The CDR3 runs 15 residues. The V end was cut by 6 bases, the J end by 2 bases, with 17 bases between. CDR1 MNHNS and CDR2 SASEGT come from the germline V gene. CDR3 DNA: TGTGCCAGCAGAACGCGACGGGCAGGTACCTACGAGCAGTACTTC. It yields the protein CASRTRRAGTYEQYF.

CDR3 sequence: CASSQQGWGTDTQYF. The CDR3 bases are TGTGCCAGCAGCCAGCAGGGGTGGGGCACAGATACGCAGTATTTT. V gene TRBV27 combines with J gene TRBJ2-3; maybe TRBD1 (6 bases). Germline V lookup: CDR1 MNHEY, CDR2 SMNVEV (reference sequence). The CDR3 totals 15 residues. V lost 6 bases and J lost 1, with 14 bases in between.

The chain has TRBV20-1 and TRBJ2-5; D remains unclear. The CDR3 sequence is 15 residues long. V was cut by 5 bases and J by 5 bases, with 21 bases left in between. From germline, CDR1 is DFQATT and CDR2 SNEGSKA (reference sequence). The chain's CDR3 is CSADPLGPQDETQYF. As DNA, the CDR3 is TGCAGTGCTGACCCCCTGGGCCCCCAGGACGAGACCCAGTACTTC.

The rearrangement uses TRBV18 and TRBJ1-1; D unresolved. This CDR3 has 14 residues. CDR1 KGHSH and CDR2 LQKENI come from the germline V gene. Trimming removed 3 bases from V and 10 bases from J, with 18 bases in between. The chain's CDR3 is CASSPNADKDGAFF. The CDR3 coding sequence is TGTGCCAGCTCACCTAACGCAGATAAAGACGGAGCTTTCTTT. Full variable domain (remainder filled in from reference TRBV18 and TRBJ1-1): NAGVMQNPRHLVRRRGQEARLRCSPMKGHSHVYWYRQLPEEGLKFMVYLQKENIIDESGMPKERFSAEFPKEGPSILRIQQVVRGDSAAYFCASSPNADKDGAFFGQGTRLTVV.

CDR3 sequence reads: CASSWDSYQPQHF. Written as DNA, the CDR3 is TGTGCCAGCAGCTGGGACAGCTATCAGCCCCAGCATTTT. The rearrangement links TRBV6-2 or TRBV6-3 to TRBJ1-5; 7 nucleotides align to TRBD1. After removal of 6 bases from V and 5 bases from J, the junction contained 4 bases not matched to a gene. This CDR3 spans 13 amino acids. Germline loops: CDR1 MNHEY, CDR2 SVGEGT.

The chain links TRBV30 to TRBJ1-5; D is perhaps TRBD1 (6 bases). CDR1 is GTSNPN and CDR2 is SVGIG in the germline V gene (reference sequence). The ends were cut back, 2 bases at V and 2 bases at J, with 16 bases in the middle. The CDR3 has 16 amino acids. The CDR3 nucleotides read TGTGCCTGGAGTCCTGCCGGACAGCGGGGCAATCAGCCCCAGCATTTT. Amino acid sequence: CAWSPAGQRGNQPQHF.

The V call is TRBV12-1, the J call TRBJ2-1. TRBV12-1 is a pseudogene segment. The CDR3 covers 15 residues. CDR3 region: CASSSLVGSYNEQFF. The CDR3 bases are TGTGCCAGCAGCTCATTAGTGGGCTCCTACAATGAGCAGTTCTTC.

This rearrangement joins TRBV11-2 to TRBJ2-1, with 9 bases fitting TRBD2. There are 15 residues in the CDR3. CDR1 is SGHAT and CDR2 is FQNNGV in the germline V gene. The trim removed 1 base at V and 4 bases at J, leaving 2 bases unmatched. CDR3 coding DNA: TGTGCCAGCAGCTTAGGACTAGCGGAGTACAATGAGCAGTTCTTC. Translating it yields CASSLGLAEYNEQFF.

This clonotype came up a few times. The rearrangement links TRBV7-9 to TRBJ1-2; no clear D gene. The V gene lost 5 bases and the J gene lost 8 bases, with 18 bases spanning the gap. Germline CDR1 SEHNR, CDR2 FQNEAQ (reference sequence). CDR3 length equals 14 residues. CDR3 in amino acids: CASSPWAGSVGYTF. The CDR3, as DNA: TGTGCCAGCAGCCCCTGGGCCGGATCTGTGGGCTACACCTTC.

This clonotype was counted a few times. The chain recombines TRBV20-1 with TRBJ1-2; 7 positions agree with TRBD1. Germline trimming cut 1 base from V and 7 bases from J; bases unmatched to any gene: 9. This CDR3 region has 14 residues. Looked up from germline, CDR1 is DFQATT and CDR2 is SNEGSKA (reference sequence). CDR3: CSARAPTGRVGYTF. CDR3 sequence (DNA): TGCAGTGCTAGAGCCCCGACAGGGAGGGTTGGCTACACCTTC.

This sequence joins TRBV12-3 or TRBV12-4 and TRBJ1-6, with TRBD1 matching 7 bases. After removal of 2 bases from V and 4 bases from J, the junction contained 2 bases not matched to a gene. The CDR3 runs to 15 residues. The CDR3 reads CASSLNRGYNSPLHF. In DNA, the CDR3 is TGTGCCAGCAGTTTAAACAGGGGATATAATTCACCCCTCCACTTT.

This chain connects TRBV28 to TRBJ1-2; the D gene is possibly TRBD1 (6 bases). Germline V gene lookup returns CDR1 MDHEN and CDR2 SYDVKM. CDR3 length equals 13 residues. V lost 7 bases and J lost 3, with 12 bases in between. CDR3 loop: CASIQGRDYGYTF. CDR3 sequence (DNA): TGTGCCAGCATCCAGGGGCGCGACTATGGCTACACCTTC.

The table lists this clonotype with a few counts. The CDR3 sequence is CASSEALYGYTF. CDR3 DNA sequence: TGTGCCAGCAGTGAGGCCCTCTATGGCTACACCTTC. The V call is TRBV25-1, the J call TRBJ1-2; D not resolved. The CDR3 spans 12 residues. Germline assignment: CDR1 MGHDK and CDR2 SYGVNS. Trimming took off 3 bases at V and 4 bases at J, with 6 bases between the two ends.

The CDR3 is CASSPRDGLNYGYTF. CDR3 bases: TGCGCCAGCAGCCCGCGGGACGGACTTAACTATGGCTACACCTTC. The rearrangement joins TRBV4-3 to TRBJ1-2, with a tentative D call TRBD1 (5 bases). V lost 4 bases, J lost 1 base, and 13 bases lay in between. Germline V gene data show CDR1 as LGHNA and CDR2 as YSLEER. CDR3 length equals 15 residues.

The chain joins TRBV20-1 to TRBJ2-5, with D possibly called TRBD1 or TRBD2 (6 bases each). CDR3 length: 15 amino acids. Germline V gives CDR1 DFQATT, CDR2 SNEGSKA (reference sequence). V lost 0 bases and J 5 bases, leaving 16 bases between the germline ends. The CDR3 DNA reads as TGCAGTGCTAGAGATGGAGGGAGGAGGGGGGAGACCCAGTACTTC. It is translated as CSARDGGRRGETQYF.

The V and J genes are TRBV28 and TRBJ1-3; 10 positions agree with TRBD1. The V gene end was trimmed by 2 bases and the J gene end by 3 bases; junction bases not matched to a gene: 1. Germline-derived CDR1 and CDR2 are MDHEN and SYDVKM. The CDR3 consists of 15 residues. The CDR3 DNA is TGTGCCAGCAGTTTAGGACAGGGGGTTGGAAACACCATATATTTT. Protein: CASSLGQGVGNTIYF.

The chain is built from TRBV28 and TRBJ2-3; D is perhaps TRBD1 or TRBD2 (6 bases each). The CDR3 loop spans 16 amino acids. Trimming left V 4 bases short and J 1 base short, with 15 bases between. CDR1 is MDHEN and CDR2 is SYDVKM in the germline V gene. Here the CDR3 reads CASSYAQGGGTDTQYF. As DNA, the CDR3 is TGTGCCAGCAGTTACGCACAGGGCGGGGGCACAGATACGCAGTATTTT. Complete variable domain (other parts from reference TRBV28 and TRBJ2-3): DVKVTQSSRYLVKRTGEKVFLECVQDMDHENMFWYRQDPGLGLRLIYFSYDVKMKEKGDIPEGYSVSREKKERFSLILESASTNQTSMYLCASSYAQGGGTDTQYFGPGTRLTVL.

This clonotype was detected a few times. This chain uses TRBV20-1 with TRBJ2-3; D is unresolved. The CDR3 is 11 residues long. The germline gives CDR1 DFQATT, CDR2 SNEGSKA (reference sequence). V dropped 5 bases and J dropped 6 bases, with 9 bases sitting between them. The DNA for the CDR3 is TGCAGTGCTGGTAAATCGGATACGCAGTATTTT. Translating gives CSAGKSDTQYF.

This chain uses TRBV15 with TRBJ1-5; D gene ambiguous. The CDR3 spans 13 residues. Germline CDR1 and CDR2: LNHNV and YYDKDF (reference sequence). V dropped 5 bases and J dropped 3 bases, with 8 bases sitting between them. This chain's CDR3 is CATSAGPNQPQHF. CDR3 DNA sequence: TGTGCCACCAGCGCGGGCCCCAATCAGCCCCAGCATTTT.

The J gene is TRBJ1-1, the V gene TRBV20-1; the D is unclear. The CDR3 totals 14 residues. The germline V gene has CDR1 DFQATT and CDR2 SNEGSKA (reference sequence). V lost 0 bases to trimming and J lost 7 bases, with 15 bases between them. Written as DNA, the CDR3 is TGCAGTGCTAGAGATGTAGGCAGGACCCTTGAAGCTTTCTTT. This gives the protein CSARDVGRTLEAFF.

V is TRBV7-3 and J is TRBJ2-2, with no clear D. V was trimmed by 3 bases and J by 6 bases, leaving 8 bases between them. In germline, CDR1 is SGHTA, CDR2 FQGTGA. This CDR3 region has 13 residues. The CDR3 nucleotides are TGTGCCAGCAGCTTCGATCGGGCCGGGGAGCTGTTTTTT. It yields the protein CASSFDRAGELFF. The full variable domain, completed using reference TRBV7-3 and TRBJ2-2, is GAGVSQTPSNKVTEKGKYVELRCDPISGHTALYWYRQSLGQGPEFLIYFQGTGAADDSGLPNDRFFAVRPEGSVSTLKIQRTERGDSAVYLCASSFDRAGELFFGEGSRLTVL.